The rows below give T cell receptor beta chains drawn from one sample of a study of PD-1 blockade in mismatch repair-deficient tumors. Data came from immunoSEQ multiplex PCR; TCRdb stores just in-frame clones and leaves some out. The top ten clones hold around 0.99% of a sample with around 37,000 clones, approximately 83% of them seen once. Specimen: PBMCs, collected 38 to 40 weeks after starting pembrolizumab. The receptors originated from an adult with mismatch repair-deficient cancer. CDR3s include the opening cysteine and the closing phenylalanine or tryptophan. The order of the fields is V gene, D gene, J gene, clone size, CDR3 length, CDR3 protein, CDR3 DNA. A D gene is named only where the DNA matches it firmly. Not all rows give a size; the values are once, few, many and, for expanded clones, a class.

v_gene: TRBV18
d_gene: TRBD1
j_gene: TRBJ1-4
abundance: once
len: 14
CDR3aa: CASSPRTGFEKLFF
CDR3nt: TGTGCCAGCTCACCAAGGACAGGGTTTGAAAAACTGTTTTTT

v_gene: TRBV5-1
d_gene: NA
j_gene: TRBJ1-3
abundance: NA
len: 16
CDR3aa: CASSPWTDASGNTIYF
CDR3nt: TGCGCCAGCAGCCCTTGGACAGATGCTTCTGGAAACACCATATATTTT

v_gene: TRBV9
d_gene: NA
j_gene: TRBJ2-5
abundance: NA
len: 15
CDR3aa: CASSPRQAHQETQYF
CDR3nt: TGTGCCAGCAGCCCCCGCCAGGCCCACCAAGAGACCCAGTACTTC

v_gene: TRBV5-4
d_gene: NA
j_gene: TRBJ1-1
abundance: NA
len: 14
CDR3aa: CASSSDFLNTEAFF
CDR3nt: TGTGCCAGCAGCTCGGACTTTCTGAACACTGAAGCTTTCTTT

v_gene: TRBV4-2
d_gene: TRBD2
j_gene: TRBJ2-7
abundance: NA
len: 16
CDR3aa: CASSRGTSGRLDEQYF
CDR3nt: TGTGCCAGCAGCCGAGGGACTAGCGGGAGGCTCGACGAGCAGTACTTC

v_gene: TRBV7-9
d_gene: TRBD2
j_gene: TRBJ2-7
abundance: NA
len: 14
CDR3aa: CASSFSGVSYEQYF
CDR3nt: TGTGCCAGCAGCTTTAGCGGGGTGTCCTACGAGCAGTACTTC

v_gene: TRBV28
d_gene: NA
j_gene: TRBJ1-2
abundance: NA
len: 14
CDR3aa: CASSYVQGRDGYTF
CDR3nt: TGTGCCAGCAGCTATGTTCAGGGTAGAGATGGCTACACCTTC

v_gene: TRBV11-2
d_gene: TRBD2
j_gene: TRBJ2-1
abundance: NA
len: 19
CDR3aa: CASLQRGASGTSPYNEQFF
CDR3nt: TGTGCCAGCCTCCAAAGGGGGGCTAGCGGGACCTCGCCCTACAATGAGCAGTTCTTC

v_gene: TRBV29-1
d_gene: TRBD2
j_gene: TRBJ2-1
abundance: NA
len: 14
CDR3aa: CSALGSGTYNEQFF
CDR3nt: TGCAGCGCCTTGGGTAGCGGGACCTACAATGAGCAGTTCTTC

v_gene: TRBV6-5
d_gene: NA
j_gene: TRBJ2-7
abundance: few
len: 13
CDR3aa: CASSYAGGYEQYF
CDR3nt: TGTGCCAGCAGTTACGCAGGAGGGTACGAGCAGTACTTC

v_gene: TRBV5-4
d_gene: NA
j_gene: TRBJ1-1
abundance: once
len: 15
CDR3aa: CASSLGRGVNTEAFF
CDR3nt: TGTGCCAGCAGCCTGGGCCGGGGTGTGAACACTGAAGCTTTCTTT

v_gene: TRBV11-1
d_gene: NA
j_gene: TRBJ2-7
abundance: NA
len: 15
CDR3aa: CASSFSVSNLYEQYF
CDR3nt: TGTGCCAGCAGCTTCAGCGTATCCAACCTCTACGAGCAGTACTTC

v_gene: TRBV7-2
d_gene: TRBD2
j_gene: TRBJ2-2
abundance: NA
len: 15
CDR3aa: CASSLGLGTTGELFF
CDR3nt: TGTGCCAGCAGCTTGGGACTAGGGACCACCGGGGAGCTGTTTTTT

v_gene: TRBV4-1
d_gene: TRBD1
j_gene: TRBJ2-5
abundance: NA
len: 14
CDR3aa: CASSQGRGPETQYF
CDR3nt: TGCGCCAGCAGCCAAGGCAGGGGGCCAGAGACCCAGTACTTC

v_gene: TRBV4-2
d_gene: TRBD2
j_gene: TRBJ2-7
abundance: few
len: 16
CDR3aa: CASSQDQGLALYEQYF
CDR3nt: TGTGCCAGCAGCCAAGATCAGGGACTAGCGCTCTACGAGCAGTACTTC

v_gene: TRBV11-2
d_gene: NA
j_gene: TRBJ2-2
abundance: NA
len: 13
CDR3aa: CASSPQYTGELFF
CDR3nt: TGTGCCAGCAGCCCTCAGTACACCGGGGAGCTGTTTTTT

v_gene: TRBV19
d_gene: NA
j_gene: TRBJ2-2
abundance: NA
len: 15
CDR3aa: CATETEGRGAGELFF
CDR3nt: TGTGCCACTGAAACGGAAGGGAGGGGGGCCGGGGAGCTGTTTTTT

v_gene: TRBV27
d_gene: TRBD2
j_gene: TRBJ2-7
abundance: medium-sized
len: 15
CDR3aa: CASSSPGLSSYEQYF
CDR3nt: TGTGCCAGCAGTTCCCCGGGACTAAGCTCCTACGAGCAGTACTTC

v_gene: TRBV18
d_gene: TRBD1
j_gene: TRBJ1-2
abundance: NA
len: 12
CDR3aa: CASSIQGDGYTF
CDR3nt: TGTGCCAGCTCCATACAGGGGGATGGCTACACCTTC

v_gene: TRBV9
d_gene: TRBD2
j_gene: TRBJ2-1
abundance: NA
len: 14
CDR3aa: CASTPSGGVVEQFF
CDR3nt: TGTGCCAGCACCCCTAGCGGGGGGGTAGTAGAGCAGTTCTTC

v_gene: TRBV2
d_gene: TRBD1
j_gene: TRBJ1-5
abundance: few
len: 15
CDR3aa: CASSDGQGPSRPQHF
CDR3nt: TGTGCCAGCAGTGACGGACAGGGCCCAAGTCGGCCCCAGCATTTT

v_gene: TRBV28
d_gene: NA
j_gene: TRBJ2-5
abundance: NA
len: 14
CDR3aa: CASSLRGGSGTQYF
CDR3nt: TGTGCCAGCAGTTTACGGGGTGGAAGTGGGACCCAGTACTTC

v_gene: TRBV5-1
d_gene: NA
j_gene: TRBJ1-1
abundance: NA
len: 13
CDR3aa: CASTPSEDTEAFF
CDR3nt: TGCGCCAGCACCCCGTCTGAGGACACTGAAGCTTTCTTT

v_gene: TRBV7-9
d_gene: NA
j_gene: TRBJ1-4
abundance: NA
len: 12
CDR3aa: CASSLASGERFF
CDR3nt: TGTGCCAGCAGCTTAGCCTCGGGAGAGAGGTTTTTT

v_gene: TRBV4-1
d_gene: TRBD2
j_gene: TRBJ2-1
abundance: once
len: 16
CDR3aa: CASSQTSGSSYNEQFF
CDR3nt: TGCGCCAGCAGCCAGACTAGCGGGAGTTCCTACAATGAGCAGTTCTTC

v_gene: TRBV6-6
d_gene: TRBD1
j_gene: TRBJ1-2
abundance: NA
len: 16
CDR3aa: CASSYSGGQGNYGYTF
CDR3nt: TGTGCCAGCAGTTACTCGGGGGGACAGGGTAACTATGGCTACACCTTC

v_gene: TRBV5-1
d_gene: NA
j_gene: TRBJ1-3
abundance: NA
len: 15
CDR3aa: CASSLDGVSGNTIYF
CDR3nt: TGCGCCAGCAGCTTGGACGGAGTCTCTGGAAACACCATATATTTT

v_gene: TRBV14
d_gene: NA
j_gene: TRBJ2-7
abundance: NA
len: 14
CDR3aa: CASSQVGGAYEQYF
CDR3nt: TGTGCCAGCAGCCAAGTAGGTGGAGCCTACGAGCAGTACTTC

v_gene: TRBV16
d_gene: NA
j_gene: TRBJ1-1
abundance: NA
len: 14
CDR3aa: CASSPTGSATEAFF
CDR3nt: TGTGCCAGCAGCCCGACTGGCTCCGCGACTGAAGCTTTCTTT

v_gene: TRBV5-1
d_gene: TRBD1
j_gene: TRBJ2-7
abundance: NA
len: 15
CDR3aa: CASSPRQGTSYEQYF
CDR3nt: TGCGCCAGCAGCCCCAGACAGGGGACGTCCTACGAGCAGTACTTC

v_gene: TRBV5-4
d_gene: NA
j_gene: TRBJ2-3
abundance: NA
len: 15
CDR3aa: CASSFGLFSTDTQYF
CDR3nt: TGTGCCAGCAGCTTTGGACTCTTTAGCACAGATACGCAGTATTTT

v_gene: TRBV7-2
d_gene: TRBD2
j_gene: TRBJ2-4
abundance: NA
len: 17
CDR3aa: CASSYPSGSGRLDIQYF
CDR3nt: TGTGCCAGCAGCTACCCCTCGGGTAGCGGGAGATTAGACATTCAGTACTTC

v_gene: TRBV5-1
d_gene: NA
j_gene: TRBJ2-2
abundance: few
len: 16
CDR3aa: CASSLWPEGATGELFF
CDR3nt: TGCGCCAGCAGCTTGTGGCCGGAGGGGGCCACCGGGGAGCTGTTTTTT

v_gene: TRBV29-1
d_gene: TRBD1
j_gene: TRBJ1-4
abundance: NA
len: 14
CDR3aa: CSVGTGSTNEKLFF
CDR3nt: TGCAGCGTAGGGACAGGGTCAACTAATGAAAAACTGTTTTTT

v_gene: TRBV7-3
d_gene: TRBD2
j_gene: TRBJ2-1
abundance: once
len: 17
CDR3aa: CASSLRPGTSEDNEQFF
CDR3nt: TGTGCCAGCAGCTTACGCCCCGGGACTAGCGAAGACAATGAGCAGTTCTTC

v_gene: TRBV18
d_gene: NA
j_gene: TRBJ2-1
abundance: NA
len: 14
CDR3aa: CASSDLPLQGEQFF
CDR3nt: TGTGCCAGCTCGGATCTACCATTACAGGGTGAGCAGTTCTTC

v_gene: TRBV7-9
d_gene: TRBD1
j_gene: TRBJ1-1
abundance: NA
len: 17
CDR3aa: CASSPRQGGTGDTEAFF
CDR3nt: TGTGCCAGCAGCCCACGACAGGGGGGAACAGGGGACACTGAAGCTTTCTTT

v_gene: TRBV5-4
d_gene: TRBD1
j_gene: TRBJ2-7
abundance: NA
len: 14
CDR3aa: CASSFTGAGYEQYF
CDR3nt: TGTGCCAGCAGCTTTACAGGGGCGGGCTACGAGCAGTACTTC

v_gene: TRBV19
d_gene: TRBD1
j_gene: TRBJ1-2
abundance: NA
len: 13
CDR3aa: CASRPDTGAGYTF
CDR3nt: TGTGCCAGTCGACCGGACACAGGGGCTGGCTACACCTTC

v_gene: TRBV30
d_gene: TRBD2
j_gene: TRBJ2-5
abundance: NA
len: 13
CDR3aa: CAWGLAGVGTQYF
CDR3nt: TGTGCCTGGGGACTAGCGGGAGTAGGGACCCAGTACTTC

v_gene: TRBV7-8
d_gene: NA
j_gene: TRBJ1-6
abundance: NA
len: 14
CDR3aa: CASSLGGGNSPLHF
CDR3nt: TGTGCCAGCAGCTTGGGGGGAGGCAATTCACCCCTCCACTTT

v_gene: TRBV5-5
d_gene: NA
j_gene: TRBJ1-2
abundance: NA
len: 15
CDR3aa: CASSLWGGYSYGYTF
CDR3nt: TGTGCCAGCAGCTTGTGGGGGGGATACTCTTATGGCTACACCTTC

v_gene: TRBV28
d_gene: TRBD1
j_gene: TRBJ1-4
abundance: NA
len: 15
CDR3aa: CASRDGQGRTEKLFF
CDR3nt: TGTGCCAGCAGAGACGGACAGGGGCGTACTGAAAAACTGTTTTTT

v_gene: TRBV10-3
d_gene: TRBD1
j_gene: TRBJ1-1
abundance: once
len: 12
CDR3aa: CAIRDRDTEAFF
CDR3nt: TGTGCCATCAGGGACAGGGATACTGAAGCTTTCTTT

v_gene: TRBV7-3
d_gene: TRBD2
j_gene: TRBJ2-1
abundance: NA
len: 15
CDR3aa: CASSSLAGISNEQFF
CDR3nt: TGTGCCAGCAGCTCTCTAGCGGGTATTTCGAATGAGCAGTTCTTC

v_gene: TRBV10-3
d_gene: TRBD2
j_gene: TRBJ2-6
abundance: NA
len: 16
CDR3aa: CAISETGGSGANVLTF
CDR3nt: TGTGCCATCAGTGAGACGGGGGGCTCTGGGGCCAACGTCCTGACTTTC

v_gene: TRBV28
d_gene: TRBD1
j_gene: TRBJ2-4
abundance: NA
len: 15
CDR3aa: CASSRTGVGKNIQYF
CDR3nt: TGTGCCAGCAGTCGGACAGGGGTTGGCAAAAACATTCAGTACTTC